The 21 T cell receptor beta chains below all came from one sample that was sequenced in a study of PD-L1 blockade in urothelial cancer. Repertoires were generated with immunoSEQ multiplex PCR, while TCRdb's copy carries only in-frame clones and drops some. The profile covers tens of thousands of clones, with approximately 80% appearing a single time and around 5.7% taken by the ten largest. Documented time point: pretreatment peripheral blood. The material was PBMCs, obtained around atezolizumab (anti-PD-L1) treatment. These receptors were taken from a man aged 65 to 79 with urothelial cancer.

The J gene is TRBJ1-5, the V gene TRBV7-8, with 8 bases identical to TRBD1. V shed 6 bases, J shed 6 bases, and the junction held 7 bases outside the gene matches. This CDR3 region has 14 residues. From germline, CDR1 is SGHVS and CDR2 FQNEAQ. The CDR3 is CASSRGQGAQPQHF. The CDR3 DNA sequence: TGTGCCAGCAGTAGAGGGCAGGGGGCTCAGCCCCAGCATTTT.

This clone was seen once. This sequence joins TRBV9 and TRBJ2-3; D may be TRBD2 (5 bases). The CDR3 runs 15 residues. Germline loops: CDR1 SGDLS, CDR2 YYNGEE. Trimming cost V 4 bases and J 1 base, with 13 bases left between them. This CDR3 is CASSPRGSGTDTQYF. The DNA for the CDR3 is TGTGCCAGCAGCCCCCGCGGTAGCGGCACAGATACGCAGTATTTT.

The chain joins TRBV21-1 to TRBJ2-7; TRBD1 reflects the table's D call only, with no check against the DNA. TRBV21-1 is a listed pseudogene. This CDR3 spans 15 amino acids. The CDR3 nucleotides read TGTGCCAGCAGCCGGGGACAGGGGGCGCGGTACGAGCAGTACTTC. Translated: CASSRGQGARYEQYF.

This clone was seen only once. The DNA for the CDR3 is TGCAGCGTGTGGGGCAGCTCGAACACCGGGGAGCTGTTTTTT. Translation: CSVWGSSNTGELFF. The rearrangement uses TRBV29-1 and TRBJ2-2; perhaps TRBD1 as D (5 bases). Germline V gives CDR1 SQVTM, CDR2 ANQGSEA. Trimming pared 6 bases from V and 0 bases from J, leaving 11 bases between. CDR3 length equals 14 residues.

V is TRBV7-2 and J is TRBJ2-3, with TRBD2 matching 8 bases. Germline CDR1 and CDR2: SGHTA and FQGNSA. After removal of 4 bases from V and 3 bases from J, the junction contained 3 bases not matched to a gene. The CDR3 sequence is 14 residues long. The CDR3 here is CASSYGGATDTQYF. CDR3 nucleotides: TGTGCCAGCAGCTACGGGGGGGCAACAGATACGCAGTATTTT.

The chain combines TRBV7-3 with TRBJ2-1; 7 positions match TRBD2. The junction had 10 bases not matched to a gene; V was cut back by 3 bases and J by 8 bases. Germline V gene sequence: CDR1 SGHTA, CDR2 FQGTGA. This CDR3 has 15 residues. The DNA of the CDR3 is TGTGCCAGCAGCTTCGGCGGCGGGAGTCCTGATGAGCAGTTCTTC. Its protein is CASSFGGGSPDEQFF.

This chain uses TRBV19 with TRBJ1-2; D perhaps matches TRBD1 (5 bases). Trimming cost V 6 bases and J 0 bases, with 11 bases left between them. Germline values: CDR1 LNHDA, CDR2 SQIVND (reference sequence). This CDR3 comprises 14 residues. The CDR3 region is CASSRTSPNYGYTF. Written as DNA, the CDR3 is TGTGCCAGTAGCCGGACAAGTCCTAACTATGGCTACACCTTC. Variable domain in full (rest from reference TRBV19 and TRBJ1-2): DGGITQSPKYLFRKEGQNVTLSCEQNLNHDAMYWYRQDPGQGLRLIYYSQIVNDFQKGDIAEGYSVSREKKESFPLTVTSAQKNPTAFYLCASSRTSPNYGYTFGSGTRLTVV.

The chain links TRBV10-3 to TRBJ2-1, with 8 bases that match TRBD2. Germline lookup yields CDR1 ENHRY and CDR2 SYGVKD. Germline trimming cut 4 bases from V and 0 bases from J; bases unmatched to any gene: 8. The CDR3 loop spans 17 amino acids. The CDR3 loop reads CAISGGGGSSSYNEQFF. The DNA of the CDR3 is TGTGCCATCAGTGGGGGCGGGGGGTCGAGCTCCTACAATGAGCAGTTCTTC.

The V and J genes are TRBV7-9 and TRBJ2-2; 7 bases map to TRBD2. Trimming took 2 bases from V and 5 from J; bases not matched to a gene: 5. Germline lookup yields CDR1 SEHNR and CDR2 FQNEAQ (reference sequence). CDR3 length: 15 residues. CDR3 coding DNA: TGTGCCAGCAGCTTATCGCGGGGAGGGACCGGGGAGCTGTTTTTT. It is translated as CASSLSRGGTGELFF.

This rearrangement joins TRBV5-1 to TRBJ2-2, with 8 bases lining up with TRBD1. Trimming removed 4 bases from V and 3 bases from J; junction bases left unmatched: 5. CDR1 and CDR2 (germline): SGHRS, YFSETQ. The CDR3 runs to 15 residues. The DNA of the CDR3 is TGCGCCAGCAGCACATTGACAGGGGACACCGGGGAGCTGTTTTTT. It codes for CASSTLTGDTGELFF.

The rearrangement links TRBV28 to TRBJ2-3, with 9 bases that match TRBD1. V shed 6 bases and J 0 bases; nucleotides not matched to a gene: 4. This CDR3 has 15 residues. Germline loops: CDR1 MDHEN, CDR2 SYDVKM. The CDR3: CASRPGTGSTDTQYF. The CDR3, as DNA: TGTGCCAGCAGGCCCGGGACAGGGAGCACAGATACGCAGTATTTT.

The chain employs TRBV5-1 and TRBJ1-1, with D possibly TRBD1 on 5 matching bases. Between the trimmed V and J ends, which lost 1 base and 5 bases, there was a span of 9 bases. The germline V gene encodes CDR1 SGHRS and CDR2 YFSETQ. The CDR3 has 13 residues. The CDR3 sequence: CASSLQGPTEAFF. DNA for the CDR3: TGCGCCAGCAGCTTGCAGGGCCCGACTGAAGCTTTCTTT.

This clone was counted once. The genes are TRBV14 and TRBJ2-7; D is perhaps TRBD2 (5 bases). The germline V gene encodes CDR1 SGHDN and CDR2 FVKESK. The length of the CDR3 is 12 residues. Trimming removed 8 bases from V and 3 bases from J, with 11 bases in between. Here the CDR3 DNA reads TGTGCCAGCGGTACCCGGGGCTACGAGCAGTACTTC. Amino acids: CASGTRGYEQYF.

The V call is TRBV9, the J call TRBJ2-5; possible D gene TRBD2, 6 bases. Germline V gene data show CDR1 as SGDLS and CDR2 as YYNGEE. This CDR3 is built from 13 residues. V lost 7 bases, J lost 1 base, and 11 bases lay in between. As DNA, the CDR3 is TGTGCCAGCTCCCCGGGGGTCCAAGAGACCCAGTACTTC. It encodes CASSPGVQETQYF.

The CDR3 nucleotides are TGTGCCAGCAGCTTTCGGGGCTACGAGCAGTACTTC. Translating it yields CASSFRGYEQYF. The chain links TRBV7-9 to TRBJ2-7; D is perhaps TRBD2 (5 bases). The CDR3 consists of 12 residues. V dropped 3 bases and J dropped 3 bases, with 6 bases sitting between them. Germline lookup yields CDR1 SEHNR and CDR2 FQNEAQ (reference sequence).

The chain uses TRBV5-1 and TRBJ1-4; 7 nucleotides align to TRBD1. CDR3 length: 15 residues. Unmatched junction bases numbered 9, after V lost 4 bases and J lost 6 bases. Germline loops: CDR1 SGHRS, CDR2 YFSETQ. The CDR3 region has the DNA TGCGCCAGCAGCAAAGACAGGGAAGGGGATGAAAAACTGTTTTTT. This translates into CASSKDREGDEKLFF. The full variable domain, completed using reference TRBV5-1 and TRBJ1-4, is KAGVTQTPRYLIKTRGQQVTLSCSPISGHRSVSWYQQTPGQGLQFLFEYFSETQRNKGNFPGRFSGRQFSNSRSEMNVSTLELGDSALYLCASSKDREGDEKLFFGSGTQLSVL.

The chain recombines TRBV2 with TRBJ1-3; tentatively, D is TRBD1 (6 bases). The CDR3 loop spans 15 amino acids. V was pared by 3 bases and J by 4 bases, with 13 bases between. Germline assignment: CDR1 SNHLY and CDR2 FYNNEI. The CDR3 region has the DNA TGTGCCAGCAGTGATCTTAAGGGGACAGGAAACACCATATATTTT. It specifies CASSDLKGTGNTIYF.

This sequence joins TRBV9 and TRBJ2-1; TRBD2 matches 12 bases. Germline CDR1 is SGDLS and CDR2 is YYNGEE. The trim removed 4 bases at V and 9 bases at J, leaving 14 bases unmatched. The CDR3 sequence is 17 residues long. The CDR3 spells CASSPTPTSGSSGEQFF. CDR3 in DNA: TGTGCCAGCAGCCCAACTCCGACTAGCGGGAGTAGTGGTGAGCAGTTCTTC.

The chain recombines TRBV2 with TRBJ2-7; tentative D call: TRBD2 (6 bases). With 3 bases removed from V and 5 bases from J, the gap between germline ends came to 14 bases. From germline, CDR1 is SNHLY and CDR2 FYNNEI. The length of the CDR3 is 14 residues. The CDR3 reads CASSDTSSGNEQYF. The CDR3 DNA is TGTGCCAGCAGTGATACTAGCTCTGGGAACGAGCAGTACTTC.

Notes on this clone: At the DNA level, this CDR3 is encoded by other sequences in the same sample as well. The chain links TRBV7-9 to TRBJ1-1; no definite D call. This CDR3 has 13 residues. The germline CDR1 and CDR2 sequences are SEHNR and FQNEAQ (reference sequence). V lost 2 bases, J lost 4 bases, and 8 bases lay in between. DNA of the CDR3: TGTGCCAGCAGCTTACGCGAGGGCACTGAAGCTTTCTTT. It translates to CASSLREGTEAFF.

This clone came up once. The J gene is TRBJ2-3, the V gene TRBV5-6; D is possibly TRBD1 (6 bases). Looked up from germline, CDR1 is SGHDT and CDR2 is YYEEEE. This CDR3 region has 12 residues. Between the trimmed V and J ends, which lost 4 bases and 5 bases, there was a span of 8 bases. DNA of the CDR3: TGTGCCAGCAGCCTAGGGGGAGATACGCAGTATTTT. It codes for CASSLGGDTQYF.